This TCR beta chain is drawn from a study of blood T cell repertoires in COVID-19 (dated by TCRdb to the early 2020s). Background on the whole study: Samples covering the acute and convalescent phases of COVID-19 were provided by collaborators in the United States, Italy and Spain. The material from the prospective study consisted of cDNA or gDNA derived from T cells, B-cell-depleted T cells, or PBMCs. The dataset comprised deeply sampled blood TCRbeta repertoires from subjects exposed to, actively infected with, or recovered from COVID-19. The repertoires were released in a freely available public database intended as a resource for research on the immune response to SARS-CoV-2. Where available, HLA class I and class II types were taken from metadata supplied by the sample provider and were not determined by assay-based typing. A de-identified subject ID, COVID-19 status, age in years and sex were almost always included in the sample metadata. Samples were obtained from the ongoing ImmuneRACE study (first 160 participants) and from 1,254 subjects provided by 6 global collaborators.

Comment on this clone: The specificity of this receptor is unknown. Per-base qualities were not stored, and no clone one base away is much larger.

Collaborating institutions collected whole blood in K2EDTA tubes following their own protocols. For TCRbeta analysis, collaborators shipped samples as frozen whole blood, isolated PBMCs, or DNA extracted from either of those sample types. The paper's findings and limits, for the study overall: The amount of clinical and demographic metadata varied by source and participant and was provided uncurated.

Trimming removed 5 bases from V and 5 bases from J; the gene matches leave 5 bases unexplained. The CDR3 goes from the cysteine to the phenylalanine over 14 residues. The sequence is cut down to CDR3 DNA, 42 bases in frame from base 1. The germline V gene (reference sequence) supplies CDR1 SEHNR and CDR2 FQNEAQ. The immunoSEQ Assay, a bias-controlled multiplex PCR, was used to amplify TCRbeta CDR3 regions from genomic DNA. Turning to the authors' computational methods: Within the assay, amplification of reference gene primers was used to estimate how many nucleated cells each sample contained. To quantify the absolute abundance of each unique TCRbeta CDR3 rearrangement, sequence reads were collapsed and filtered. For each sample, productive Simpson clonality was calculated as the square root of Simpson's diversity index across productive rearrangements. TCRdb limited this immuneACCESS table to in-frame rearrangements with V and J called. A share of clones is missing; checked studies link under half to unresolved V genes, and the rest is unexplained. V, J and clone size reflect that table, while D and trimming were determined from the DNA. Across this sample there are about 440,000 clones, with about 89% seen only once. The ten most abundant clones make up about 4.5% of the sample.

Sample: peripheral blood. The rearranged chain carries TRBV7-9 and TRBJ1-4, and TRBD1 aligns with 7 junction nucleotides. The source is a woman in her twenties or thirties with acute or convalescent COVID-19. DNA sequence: TGTGCCAGCAGCCGAGGGACAGAGAATGAAAAACTGTTTTTT. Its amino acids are CASSRGTENEKLFF.